The 20 T cell receptor beta chains below come from one sample, sequenced in a study of regulatory T cells in long-lasting Graves disease. CDR3-region Arm-PCR and iRepertoire HTBI primers produced the TCR beta libraries. TCRdb reanalysed the multiplex PCR reads using MiXCR and keeps one entry per CDR3 protein. The table has 400,000 to 550,000 distinct CDR3 sequences, 16% seen once. Time point here: newly diagnosed GD, antithyroid drugs for less than 3 months. From RNA extracted from PBMCs, the TCR library was made. These same records also appear under a second study, on T cells in Graves' hyperthyroidism and ophthalmopathy.

Source: peripheral blood mononuclear cells (PBMCs), taken at new diagnosis, from a patient treated with antithyroid drugs. The receptors were sampled from a woman between 18 and 29 years old with Graves disease.

As DNA, the CDR3 is TGTGCCAGCAGCCAAGATCTGGGGGGGGCGTCAGGAAACACCATATATTTT. This gives the protein CASSQDLGGASGNTIYF. The J gene is TRBJ1-3, the V gene TRBV3-1, with a tentative D call TRBD1 (6 bases). Germline CDR1 LGHDT, CDR2 YNNKEL (reference sequence). The V gene lost 0 bases and the J gene lost 4 bases, with 16 bases spanning the gap. The length of the CDR3 is 17 residues. The whole variable domain, remainder taken from reference TRBV3-1 and TRBJ1-3, is DTAVSQTPKYLVTQMGNDKSIKCEQNLGHDTMYWYKQDSKKFLKIMFSYNNKELIINETVPNRFSPKSPDKAHLNLHINSLELGDSAVYFCASSQDLGGASGNTIYFGEGSWLTVV.

This clonotype has at least ten counts. This chain links TRBV29-1 with TRBJ2-1; 8 positions match TRBD2. The length of the CDR3 is 16 residues. V gave up 3 bases and J gave up 0 bases; unmatched junction bases: 7. Germline V gives CDR1 SQVTM, CDR2 ANQGSEA. This CDR3 is CSVDVTSESSYNEQFF. CDR3 coding DNA: TGCAGCGTTGACGTGACTAGCGAGAGCTCCTACAATGAGCAGTTCTTC.

This clonotype was found many times. J is TRBJ1-5 and V is TRBV6-1; maybe TRBD1 (6 bases). V shed 6 bases and J shed 2 bases, with 17 bases lying between them. The germline V gene has CDR1 MNHNS and CDR2 SASEGT. The CDR3 loop spans 16 amino acids. The CDR3 region is CASSRSGGRGNQPQHF. CDR3 coding DNA: TGTGCCAGCAGCCGCTCCGGGGGGCGCGGCAATCAGCCCCAGCATTTT.

The chain links TRBV12-5 to TRBJ2-1; 9 bases are a match to TRBD1. V lost 4 bases to trimming and J lost 7 bases; unmatched junction nucleotides: 14. CDR3 length: 17 residues. CDR1 LGHNT and CDR2 FRNRAP come from the germline V gene. The chain's CDR3 is CASGSTPGQGIYNEQFF. CDR3 coding DNA: TGTGCTAGTGGTTCTACTCCGGGACAGGGAATTTATAATGAGCAGTTCTTC.

The sample holds many counts of this clonotype. The chain employs TRBV28 and TRBJ2-3, with D tentatively TRBD2 (6 bases). The V and J ends lost 2 bases and 2 bases respectively, with 11 bases between them. The CDR3 is made up of 15 amino acids. CDR1 MDHEN and CDR2 SYDVKM come from the germline V gene. CDR3 coding DNA: TGTGCCAGCAGTTTAAATAGCGGAGACACAGATACGCAGTATTTT. It yields the protein CASSLNSGDTDTQYF.

DNA of the CDR3: TGCGCCAGCAGCTGGGGACTGAACTCCTACGAGCAGTACTTC. Translating gives CASSWGLNSYEQYF. The V call is TRBV5-1, the J call TRBJ2-7; a weak D match, TRBD2 (6 bases). Per germline, CDR1 SGHRS and CDR2 YFSETQ. V was clipped by 3 bases and J by 0 bases, with 10 bases between them. This CDR3 has 14 amino acids.

The chain has TRBV3-1 and TRBJ1-6; possible D gene TRBD1, 5 bases. The CDR3 covers 15 residues. V was trimmed by 2 bases and J by 7 bases, leaving 12 bases between them. Germline V gene data show CDR1 as LGHDT and CDR2 as YNNKEL (reference sequence). CDR3 region: CASSQRGQFNSPLHF. The DNA for the CDR3 is TGTGCCAGCAGCCAACGGGGCCAGTTCAATTCACCCCTCCACTTT.

This clonotype is a singleton in its sample. A read error may produce the germline difference seen at one junction end. The gene calls are TRBV5-1 and TRBJ2-2; 10 bases align to TRBD2. The CDR3 contains 14 residues. The germline V gene encodes CDR1 SGHRS and CDR2 YFSETQ. The CDR3 DNA reads TGTGCCAGCAGCGGACTAGCGGTCACCGGGGAGCTGTTTTTT. This encodes CASSGLAVTGELFF.

At least ten counts were recorded for this clonotype. The chain carries TRBV6-5 and TRBJ2-2; unclear D gene. The CDR3 runs 11 residues. Trimming took off 4 bases at V and 8 bases at J, with 5 bases between the two ends. Germline lookup yields CDR1 MNHEY and CDR2 SVGAGI. Here the CDR3 reads CASSSRGELFF. In DNA form, the CDR3 reads TGTGCCAGCAGTTCCAGGGGGGAGCTGTTTTTT.

At least ten counts were recorded for this clonotype. This chain uses TRBV12-3 or TRBV12-4 with TRBJ2-5; 14 nucleotides match TRBD2. The length of the CDR3 is 17 residues. The junction had 9 bases not matched to a gene; V was cut back by 4 bases and J by 5 bases. The CDR3 DNA sequence: TGTGCCAGCAGTTGGGTGACTAGCGGGAGGGTTCGTGAGACCCAGTACTTC. This gives the protein CASSWVTSGRVRETQYF.

The table lists this clonotype with many counts. The V gene is TRBV28, the J gene TRBJ2-3, with 9 bases identical to TRBD2. The CDR3 runs 16 residues. With V trimmed by 3 bases and J by 3 bases, 7 bases remained unmatched. Per the germline V gene, CDR1 is MDHEN and CDR2 is SYDVKM. The CDR3 spells CASSFLGAGGTDTQYF. The CDR3 DNA sequence: TGTGCCAGCAGTTTTCTGGGGGCGGGAGGGACAGATACGCAGTATTTT.

This clonotype was picked up a small number of times. V usage is TRBV2 and J usage is TRBJ1-4; D not resolved. V was shortened by 6 bases and J by 14 bases, with 13 bases between the two germline ends. The CDR3 is made up of 11 amino acids. Germline-derived CDR1 and CDR2 are SNHLY and FYNNEI. CDR3 nucleotide sequence: TGTGCCAGCAGGCAGTCGATTAAGCTGTTTTTT. Protein product: CASRQSIKLFF. The variable domain in full, with the rest retrieved from reference TRBV2 and TRBJ1-4, is EPEVTQTPSHQVTQMGQEVILRCVPISNHLYFYWYRQILGQKVEFLVSFYNNEISEKSEIFDDQFSVERPDGSNFTLKIRSTKLEDSAMYFCASRQSIKLFFGSGTQLSVL.

In its sample, this clonotype was seen a few times. The chain employs TRBV28 and TRBJ2-7; perhaps D is TRBD1 or TRBD2 (5 bases each). This CDR3 has 12 amino acids. V was cut by 8 bases and J by 0 bases, with 8 bases left in between. Germline V gene sequence: CDR1 MDHEN, CDR2 SYDVKM. The CDR3 is CASRDDSYEQYF. The CDR3 DNA reads TGTGCCAGCCGGGACGACTCCTACGAGCAGTACTTC.

This clonotype was observed many times. A much bigger clone sits one base away, suggesting this may be a read error. This rearrangement joins TRBV20-1 to TRBJ1-1, with TRBD1 matching over 8 bases. This CDR3 comprises 16 residues. Per germline, CDR1 DFQATT and CDR2 SNEGSKA (reference sequence). The CDR3 DNA follows: TGCAGTGTTAGAGATCCGGCCAGGGGGCAGGTCACTGAAGCTTTCTTT. Translating gives CSVRDPARGQVTEAFF.

Ten or more counts support this clonotype. The chain joins TRBV28 to TRBJ1-1, with D possibly TRBD1 on 6 matching bases. The CDR3 extends over 15 amino acids. The V end lost 10 bases, the J end lost 0 bases, and 18 bases lay between the germline ends. Germline CDR1 is MDHEN and CDR2 is SYDVKM. This CDR3 reads CATRTGTLVNTEAFF. The CDR3 coding sequence is TGTGCCACCCGAACCGGGACACTCGTGAACACTGAAGCTTTCTTT.

This clonotype was seen repeatedly, ten times or more. This chain uses TRBV6-1 with TRBJ1-1, with D possibly being TRBD1 (6 bases). Germline V gene sequence: CDR1 MNHNS, CDR2 SASEGT. The CDR3 loop spans 15 amino acids. The V end was cut by 5 bases, the J end by 1 base, with 14 bases between. The CDR3 loop reads CASSTRTDSNTEAFF. CDR3 nucleotides: TGTGCCAGCAGTACTAGGACAGATTCGAACACTGAAGCTTTCTTT.

This chain uses TRBV9 with TRBJ2-2; tentatively, D is TRBD1 or TRBD2 (5 bases each). CDR1 is SGDLS and CDR2 is YYNGEE in the germline V gene. Trimming removed 4 bases at V and 7 bases at J, with 17 bases between. The CDR3 totals 15 residues. CDR3 residues: CASSRFGTVDGELFF. The DNA for the CDR3 is TGTGCCAGCAGCCGATTTGGGACCGTGGACGGGGAGCTGTTTTTT. Full variable domain (outside the CDR3, taken from reference TRBV9 and TRBJ2-2): DSGVTQTPKHLITATGQRVTLRCSPRSGDLSVYWYQQSLDQGLQFLIQYYNGEERAKGNILERFSAQQFPDLHSELNLSSLELGDSALYFCASSRFGTVDGELFFGEGSRLTVL.

This clonotype was observed many times. The rearrangement joins TRBV9 to TRBJ2-5; D possibly uses TRBD1 or TRBD2 (5 bases each). The germline V gene has CDR1 SGDLS and CDR2 YYNGEE. This CDR3 is built from 14 residues. Deletions cut 4 bases from V and 2 bases from J, with 12 bases between. The CDR3 reads CASSPRGRQETQYF. The CDR3 nucleotides are TGTGCCAGCAGCCCCCGGGGCCGACAAGAGACCCAGTACTTC.

Ten or more counts support this clonotype. V and J are TRBV7-2 and TRBJ2-7; D possibly corresponds to TRBD2 (6 bases). The CDR3 totals 18 residues. Trimming left V 1 base short and J 6 bases short, with 25 bases between. Germline V gives CDR1 SGHTA, CDR2 FQGNSA. CDR3 nucleotides: TGTGCCAGCAGCTTAGAGGCGGGATCTCCCCCCGGGCTGGGCGAGCAGTACTTC. Translated, it gives CASSLEAGSPPGLGEQYF.

The table lists this clonotype with a few counts. The chain links TRBV29-1 to TRBJ1-1; the D gene is possibly TRBD1 (6 bases). The V gene's germline CDR1 is SQVTM and CDR2 ANQGSEA. V was cut by 5 bases and J by 5 bases, with 9 bases left in between. The CDR3 covers 11 residues. The DNA of the CDR3 is TGCAGCGTTATAGGGGGGACTGAAGCTTTCTTT. This encodes CSVIGGTEAFF.